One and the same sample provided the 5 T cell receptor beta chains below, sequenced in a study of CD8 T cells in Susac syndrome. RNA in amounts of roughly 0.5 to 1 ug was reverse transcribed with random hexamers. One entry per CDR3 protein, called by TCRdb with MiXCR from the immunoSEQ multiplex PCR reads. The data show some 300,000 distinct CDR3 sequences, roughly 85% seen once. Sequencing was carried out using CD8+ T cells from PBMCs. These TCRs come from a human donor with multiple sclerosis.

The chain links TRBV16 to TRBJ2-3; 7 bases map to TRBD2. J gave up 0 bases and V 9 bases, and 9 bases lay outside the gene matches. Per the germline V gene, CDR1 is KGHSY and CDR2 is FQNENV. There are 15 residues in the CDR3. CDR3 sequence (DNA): TGTGCCAGTGGCTCCGGGACTACCAGCACAGATACGCAGTATTTT. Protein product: CASGSGTTSTDTQYF.

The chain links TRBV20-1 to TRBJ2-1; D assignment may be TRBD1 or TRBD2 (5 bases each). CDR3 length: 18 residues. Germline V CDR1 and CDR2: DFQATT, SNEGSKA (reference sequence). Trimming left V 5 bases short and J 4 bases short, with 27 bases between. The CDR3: CSALGDEGLFNPYNEQFF. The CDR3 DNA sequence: TGCAGTGCTTTGGGGGATGAGGGGCTATTCAACCCTTACAATGAGCAGTTCTTC.

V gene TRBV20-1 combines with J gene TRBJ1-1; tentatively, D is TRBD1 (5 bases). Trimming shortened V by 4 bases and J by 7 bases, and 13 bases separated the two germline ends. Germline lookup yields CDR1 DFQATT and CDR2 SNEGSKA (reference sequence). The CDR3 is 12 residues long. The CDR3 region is CSAKAGRGEAFF. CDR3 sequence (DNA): TGCAGTGCTAAGGCAGGGAGGGGTGAAGCTTTCTTT.

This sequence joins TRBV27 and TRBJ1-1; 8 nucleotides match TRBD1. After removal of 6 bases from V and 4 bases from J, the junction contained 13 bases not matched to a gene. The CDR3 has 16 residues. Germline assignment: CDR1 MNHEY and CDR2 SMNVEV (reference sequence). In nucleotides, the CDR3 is TGTGCCAGCAGCCGCGGTCCGGGACAGGACCCCACTGAAGCTTTCTTT. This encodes CASSRGPGQDPTEAFF.

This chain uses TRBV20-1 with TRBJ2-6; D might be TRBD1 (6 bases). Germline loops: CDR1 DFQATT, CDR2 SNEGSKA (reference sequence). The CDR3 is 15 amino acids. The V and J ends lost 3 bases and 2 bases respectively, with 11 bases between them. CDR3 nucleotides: TGCAGTGCTAGGGGAGAGGGGGCTGGGGCCAACGTCCTGACTTTC. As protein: CSARGEGAGANVLTF.